The entry that follows covers one T cell receptor (beta chain) sequence. This record comes from a study of blood T cell repertoires in COVID-19. Germline lookup yields CDR1 SGHRS and CDR2 YFSETQ. V was clipped by 4 bases and J by 2 bases, with 12 bases between them. The CDR3 length is 15 residues. Profiled with immunoSEQ multiplex PCR; TCRdb holds only in-frame clones, not every one. The data contain roughly 160,000 clones, roughly 78% of them singletons. Sequencing was done on a sample of PBMCs or T cells enriched from blood (not recorded which). The chain has TRBV5-1 and TRBJ2-2; D is ambiguous. This TCR was sampled from a woman between 65 and 79 years old in a cohort exposed to, infected with or recovered from COVID-19 (not recorded which). As DNA, the CDR3 is TGCGCCAGCAGCAGGAGAGATACCAACACCGGGGAGCTGTTTTTT. Protein sequence: CASSRRDTNTGELFF. The variable domain in full, with the rest retrieved from reference TRBV5-1 and TRBJ2-2, is KAGVTQTPRYLIKTRGQQVTLSCSPISGHRSVSWYQQTPGQGLQFLFEYFSETQRNKGNFPGRFSGRQFSNSRSEMNVSTLELGDSALYLCASSRRDTNTGELFFGEGSRLTVL.